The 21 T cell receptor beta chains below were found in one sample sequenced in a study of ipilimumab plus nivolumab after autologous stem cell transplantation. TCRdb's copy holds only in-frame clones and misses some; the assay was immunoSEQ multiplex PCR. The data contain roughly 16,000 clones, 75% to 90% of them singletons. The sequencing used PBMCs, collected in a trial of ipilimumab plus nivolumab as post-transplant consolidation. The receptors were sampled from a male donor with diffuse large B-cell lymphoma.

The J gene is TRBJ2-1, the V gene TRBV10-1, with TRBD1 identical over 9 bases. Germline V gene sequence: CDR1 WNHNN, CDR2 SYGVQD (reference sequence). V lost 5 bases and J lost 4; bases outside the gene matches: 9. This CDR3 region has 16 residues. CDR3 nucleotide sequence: TGCGCCAGCAGTACACTGGGGACAGGGATGTACAATGAGCAGTTCTTC. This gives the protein CASSTLGTGMYNEQFF.

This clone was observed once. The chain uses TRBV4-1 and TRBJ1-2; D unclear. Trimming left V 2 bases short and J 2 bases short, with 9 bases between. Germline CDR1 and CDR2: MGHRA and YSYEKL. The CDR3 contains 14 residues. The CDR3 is CASSQIAGNYGYTF. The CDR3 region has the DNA TGCGCCAGCAGCCAAATCGCCGGCAACTATGGCTACACCTTC.

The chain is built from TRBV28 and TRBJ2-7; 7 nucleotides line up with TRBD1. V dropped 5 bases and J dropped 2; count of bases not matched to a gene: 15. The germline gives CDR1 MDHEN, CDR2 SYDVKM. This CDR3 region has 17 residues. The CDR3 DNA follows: TGTGCCAGCAGTCACCCCCCGGGACAGACCATTCCCTACGAGCAGTACTTC. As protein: CASSHPPGQTIPYEQYF. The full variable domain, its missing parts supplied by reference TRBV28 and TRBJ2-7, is DVKVTQSSRYLVKRTGEKVFLECVQDMDHENMFWYRQDPGLGLRLIYFSYDVKMKEKGDIPEGYSVSREKKERFSLILESASTNQTSMYLCASSHPPGQTIPYEQYFGPGTRLTVT.

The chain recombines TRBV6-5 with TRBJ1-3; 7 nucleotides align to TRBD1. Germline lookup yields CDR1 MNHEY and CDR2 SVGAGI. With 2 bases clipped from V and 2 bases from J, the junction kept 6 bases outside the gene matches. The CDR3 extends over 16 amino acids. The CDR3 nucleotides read TGTGCCAGCAGTTACCGAACTCAGGGGGCTGGAAACACCATATATTTT. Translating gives CASSYRTQGAGNTIYF.

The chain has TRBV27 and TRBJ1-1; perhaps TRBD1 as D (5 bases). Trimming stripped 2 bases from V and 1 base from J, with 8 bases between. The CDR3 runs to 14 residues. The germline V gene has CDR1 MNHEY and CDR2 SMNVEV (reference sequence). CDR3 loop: CASSLGRENTEAFF. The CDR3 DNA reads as TGTGCCAGCAGTTTAGGCAGGGAGAACACTGAAGCTTTCTTT.

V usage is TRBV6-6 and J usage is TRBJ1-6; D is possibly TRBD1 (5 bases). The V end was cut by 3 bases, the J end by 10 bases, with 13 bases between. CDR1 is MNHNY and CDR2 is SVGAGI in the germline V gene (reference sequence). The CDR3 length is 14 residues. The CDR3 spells CASSYGGVGSPLHF. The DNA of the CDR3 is TGTGCCAGCAGTTATGGGGGGGTAGGGTCACCCCTCCACTTT.

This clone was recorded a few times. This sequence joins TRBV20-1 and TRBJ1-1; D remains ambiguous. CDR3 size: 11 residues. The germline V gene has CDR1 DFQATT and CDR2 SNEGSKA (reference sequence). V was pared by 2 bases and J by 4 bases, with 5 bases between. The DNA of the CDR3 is TGCAGTGCTAGAAGGACCACTGAAGCTTTCTTT. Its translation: CSARRTTEAFF.

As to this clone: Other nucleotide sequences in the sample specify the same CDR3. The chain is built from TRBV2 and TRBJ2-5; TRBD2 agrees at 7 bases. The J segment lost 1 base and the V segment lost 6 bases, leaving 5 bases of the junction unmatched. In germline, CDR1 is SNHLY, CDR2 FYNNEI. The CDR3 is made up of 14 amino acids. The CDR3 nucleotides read TGTGCCAGCAGCGCTAGCGGAAGCCAAGAGACCCAGTACTTC. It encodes CASSASGSQETQYF.

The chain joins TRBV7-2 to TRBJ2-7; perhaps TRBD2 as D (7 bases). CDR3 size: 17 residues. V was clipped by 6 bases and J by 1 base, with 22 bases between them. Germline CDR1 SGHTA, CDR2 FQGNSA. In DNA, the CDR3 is TGTGCCAGCAGTCCTCTAATGGGGGGGCCGGGGTCCTACGAGCAGTACTTC. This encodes CASSPLMGGPGSYEQYF.

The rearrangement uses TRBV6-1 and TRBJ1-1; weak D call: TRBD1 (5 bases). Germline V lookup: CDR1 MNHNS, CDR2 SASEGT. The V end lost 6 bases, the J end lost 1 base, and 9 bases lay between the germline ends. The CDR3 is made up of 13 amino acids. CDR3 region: CASRTTGNTEAFF. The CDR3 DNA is TGTGCCAGCAGGACAACAGGGAACACTGAAGCTTTCTTT.

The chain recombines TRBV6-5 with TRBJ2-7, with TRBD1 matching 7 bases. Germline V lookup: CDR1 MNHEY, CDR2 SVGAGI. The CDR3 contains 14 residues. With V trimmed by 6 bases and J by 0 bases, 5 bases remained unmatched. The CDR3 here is CASSPTGSSYEQYF. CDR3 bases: TGTGCCAGCAGCCCGACAGGGAGCTCCTACGAGCAGTACTTC.

The CDR3 region has the DNA TGTGCCAGCAGTCCCTCAGCGGCCTCCTACGAGCAGTACTTC. Its protein is CASSPSAASYEQYF. V usage is TRBV9 and J usage is TRBJ2-7; perhaps TRBD2 as D (5 bases). The V gene's germline CDR1 is SGDLS and CDR2 YYNGEE. Trimming left V 5 bases short and J 0 bases short, with 12 bases between. This CDR3 has 14 residues.

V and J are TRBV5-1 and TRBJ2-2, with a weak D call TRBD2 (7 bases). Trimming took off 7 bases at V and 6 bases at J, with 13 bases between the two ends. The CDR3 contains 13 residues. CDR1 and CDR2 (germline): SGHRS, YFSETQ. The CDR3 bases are TGCGCCAGCGCCAGGGAGGGGGCCGGGGAGCTGTTTTTT. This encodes CASAREGAGELFF.

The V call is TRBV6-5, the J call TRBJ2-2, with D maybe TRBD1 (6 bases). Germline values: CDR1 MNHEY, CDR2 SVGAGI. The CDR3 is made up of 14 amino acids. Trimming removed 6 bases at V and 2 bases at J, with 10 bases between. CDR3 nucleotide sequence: TGTGCCAGCAGCCGGGACACAAACACCGGGGAGCTGTTTTTT. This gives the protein CASSRDTNTGELFF.

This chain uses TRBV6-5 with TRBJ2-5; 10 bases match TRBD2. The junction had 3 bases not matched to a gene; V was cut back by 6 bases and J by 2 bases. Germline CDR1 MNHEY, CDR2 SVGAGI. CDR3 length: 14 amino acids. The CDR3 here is CASRRTSGQETQYF. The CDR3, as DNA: TGTGCCAGCAGGAGGACTAGCGGACAAGAGACCCAGTACTTC.

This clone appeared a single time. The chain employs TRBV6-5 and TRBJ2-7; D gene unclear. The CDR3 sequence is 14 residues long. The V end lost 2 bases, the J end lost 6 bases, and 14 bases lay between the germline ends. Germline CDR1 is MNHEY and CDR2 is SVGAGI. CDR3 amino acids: CASSYGSARREQYF. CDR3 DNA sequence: TGTGCCAGCAGTTACGGGTCTGCTAGACGCGAGCAGTACTTC.

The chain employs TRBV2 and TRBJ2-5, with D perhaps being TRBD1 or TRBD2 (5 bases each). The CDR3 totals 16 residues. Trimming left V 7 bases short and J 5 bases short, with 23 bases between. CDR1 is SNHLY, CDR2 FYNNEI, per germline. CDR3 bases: TGTGCCAGCACTCGTAGCATATTGGGGGTTCGGGAGACCCAGTACTTC. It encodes CASTRSILGVRETQYF.

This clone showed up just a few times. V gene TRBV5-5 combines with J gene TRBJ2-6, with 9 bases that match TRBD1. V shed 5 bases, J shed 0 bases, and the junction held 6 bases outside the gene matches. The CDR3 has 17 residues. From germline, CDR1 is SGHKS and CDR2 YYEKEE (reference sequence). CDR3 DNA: TGTGCCAGCAGGGGACAGGGAACCCACTCTGGGGCCAACGTCCTGACTTTC. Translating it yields CASRGQGTHSGANVLTF.

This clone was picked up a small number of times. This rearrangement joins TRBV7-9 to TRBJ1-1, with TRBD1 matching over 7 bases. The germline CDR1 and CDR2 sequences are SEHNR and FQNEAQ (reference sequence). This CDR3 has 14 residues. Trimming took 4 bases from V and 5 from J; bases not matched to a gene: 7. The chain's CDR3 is CASSSTQGNTEAFF. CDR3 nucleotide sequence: TGTGCCAGCAGCTCGACACAGGGGAATACTGAAGCTTTCTTT.

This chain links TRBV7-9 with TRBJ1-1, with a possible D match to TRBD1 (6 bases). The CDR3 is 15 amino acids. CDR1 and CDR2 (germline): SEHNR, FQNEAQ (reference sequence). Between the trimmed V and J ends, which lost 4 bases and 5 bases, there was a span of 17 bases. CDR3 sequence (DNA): TGTGCCAGCAGCTCTGGAGGAGGGGGAAGGACTGAAGCTTTCTTT. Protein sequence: CASSSGGGGRTEAFF.

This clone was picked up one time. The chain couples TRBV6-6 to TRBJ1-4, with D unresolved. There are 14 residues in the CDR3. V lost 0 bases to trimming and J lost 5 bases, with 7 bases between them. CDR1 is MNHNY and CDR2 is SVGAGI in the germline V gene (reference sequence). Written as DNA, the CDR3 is TGTGCCAGCAGTTACTCCCCGTGGAATGAAAAACTGTTTTTT. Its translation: CASSYSPWNEKLFF.